Given below is one T cell receptor beta chain in context. Participant ages covered roughly 18 to 89 years across 24 US areas. Researchers sorted participants into cohorts using their self-reported clinical history. The data belong to a study of blood T cell repertoires in COVID-19. At the level of the study: Samples of COVID-19 (acute and convalescent) were obtained from the United States, Italy and Spain.

This CDR3 is built from 13 residues. Per the germline V gene, CDR1 is SQVTM and CDR2 is ANQGSEA. Germline trimming cut 6 bases from V and 5 bases from J; bases unmatched to any gene: 9. How the authors handled the data: Nucleated cell counts were estimated from reference gene primer amplification. Data came from immunoSEQ multiplex PCR; TCRdb stores just in-frame clones and leaves some out. V and J calls and clone size come straight from that table; D and trimming were deduced from the DNA. The repertoire consists of around 420,000 clones, with over 75% occurring once and the leading ten covering around 2%.

This TCR derives from a woman aged 40-49 years with acute COVID-19. The V call is TRBV29-1, the J call TRBJ1-2, with TRBD1 matching 7 bases. Sequencing input: PBMCs or T cells enriched from blood (not recorded which). The CDR3 sequence: CSVRGQTKYGYTF. Written as DNA, the CDR3 is TGCAGCGTGCGGGGACAGACGAAATATGGCTACACCTTC.